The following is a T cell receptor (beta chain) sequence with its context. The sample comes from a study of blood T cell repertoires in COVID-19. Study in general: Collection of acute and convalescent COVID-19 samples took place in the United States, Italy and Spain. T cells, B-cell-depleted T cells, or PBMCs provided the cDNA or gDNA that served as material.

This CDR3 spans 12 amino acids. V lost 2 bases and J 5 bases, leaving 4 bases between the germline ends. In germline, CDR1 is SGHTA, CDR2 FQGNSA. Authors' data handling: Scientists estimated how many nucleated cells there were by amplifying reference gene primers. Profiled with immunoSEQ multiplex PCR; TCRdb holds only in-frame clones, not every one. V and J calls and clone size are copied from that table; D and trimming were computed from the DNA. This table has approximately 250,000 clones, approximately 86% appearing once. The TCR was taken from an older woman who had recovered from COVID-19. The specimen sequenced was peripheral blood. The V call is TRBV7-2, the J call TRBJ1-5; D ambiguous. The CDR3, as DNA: TGTGCCAGCAGCTTATTAGATCAGCCCCAGCATTTT. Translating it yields CASSLLDQPQHF.